The 12 T cell receptor beta chains given below trace back to one sample, sequenced in a study of metastatic and nonmetastatic thyroid tumors. MiXCR was used by TCRdb to re-call the PCR reads. The top ten clones hold under 15% of a sample with 32,000 or so clones, 15% to 20% of them seen once. Thyroid surgery took place with no prior treatment in any patient. Sequencing was performed on blood. The receptors here all came from a male donor with papillary thyroid cancer or a benign thyroid nodule (not recorded which). Some clones in this sample may be carry-over from other donors' samples.

Ten or more counts support this clone. The chain employs TRBV28 and TRBJ1-1; D remains ambiguous. V lost 6 bases to trimming and J lost 3 bases, with 17 bases between them. The germline V gene encodes CDR1 MDHEN and CDR2 SYDVKM. The CDR3 runs to 15 residues. CDR3 in DNA: TGTGCCAGCAGCCCGGGTTTTCGACAACACACTGAAGCTTTCTTT. The encoded protein is CASSPGFRQHTEAFF. The full variable domain, its missing parts supplied by reference TRBV28 and TRBJ1-1, is DVKVTQSSRYLVKRTGEKVFLECVQDMDHENMFWYRQDPGLGLRLIYFSYDVKMKEKGDIPEGYSVSREKKERFSLILESASTNQTSMYLCASSPGFRQHTEAFFGQGTRLTVV.

The sample holds a few counts of this clone. This sequence joins TRBV3-1 and TRBJ2-5, with 10 nucleotides matching TRBD1. This CDR3 is built from 18 residues. Trimming cost V 4 bases and J 1 base; bases outside gene matches: 12. The germline V gene encodes CDR1 LGHDT and CDR2 YNNKEL (reference sequence). The CDR3 DNA is TGTGCCAGCAGCCCAGGACAGGGGGTTTTCGGCACCCAAGAGACCCAGTACTTC. Translation: CASSPGQGVFGTQETQYF.

This clone came up a few times. This may be a read error: a much more frequent sequence differs by one nucleotide. The CDR3 protein is CASSIWLAVGTDTQYF. The CDR3 nucleotides read TGTGCCAGTAGTATCTGGCTAGCGGTGGGCACAGATACGCAGTATTTT. The chain recombines TRBV19 with TRBJ2-3, with 7 bases lining up with TRBD2. The CDR3 has 16 amino acids. V trimming: 3 bases; J trimming: 1 base; junction bases outside the gene matches: 7. The germline gives CDR1 LNHDA, CDR2 SQIVND (reference sequence).

This clone occurred many times. V usage is TRBV7-6 and J usage is TRBJ2-7, with 14 bases matching TRBD2. This CDR3 contains 17 residues. Per the germline V gene, CDR1 is SGHVS and CDR2 is FNYEAQ. V gave up 0 bases and J gave up 3 bases; unmatched junction bases: 4. The CDR3 spells CASSLASGTSGSYEQYF. DNA of the CDR3: TGTGCCAGCAGCTTAGCAAGTGGGACTAGCGGGAGCTACGAGCAGTACTTC.

This clone was detected many times. J is TRBJ2-1 and V is TRBV7-9; 7 nucleotides align to TRBD1. Germline CDR1 and CDR2: SEHNR and FQNEAQ (reference sequence). There are 17 residues in the CDR3. J was trimmed by 6 bases and V by 4 bases; bases with no gene match: 15. The CDR3 sequence: CASSSQLTGTLSNEQFF. The CDR3, as DNA: TGTGCCAGCAGCTCGCAATTGACAGGGACCCTCTCCAATGAGCAGTTCTTC.

This clone was detected many times. This chain uses TRBV6-2 or TRBV6-3 with TRBJ1-1; D remains ambiguous. The CDR3 loop spans 12 amino acids. Looked up from germline, CDR1 is MNHEY and CDR2 is SVGEGT. Trimming cost V 8 bases and J 5 bases, with 12 bases left between them. The CDR3 protein is CASSTEHTEAFF. The CDR3 bases are TGTGCCAGCTCAACGGAGCATACTGAAGCTTTCTTT.

With respect to this clone: A much more abundant neighbour one base away suggests this may be a read error. This sequence joins TRBV27 and TRBJ2-5; D gene unclear. CDR3 size: 15 residues. V dropped 4 bases and J dropped 3 bases, with 15 bases sitting between them. CDR1 is MNHEY and CDR2 is SMNVEV in the germline V gene (reference sequence). The DNA for the CDR3 is TGTGCCAGCAGTTCTCTCCATGACTCGGAAGAGACCCAGTACTTC. Translated: CASSSLHDSEETQYF.

There are many counts of this clone. The chain links TRBV5-4 to TRBJ2-3, with a weak D call TRBD2 (6 bases). Germline V lookup: CDR1 SGHNT, CDR2 YYREEE (reference sequence). CDR3 length equals 14 residues. The V end was cut by 9 bases, the J end by 6 bases, with 20 bases between. The CDR3 sequence is CATMGGGAGDTQYF. The CDR3 nucleotides are TGTGCCACGATGGGAGGAGGGGCCGGGGATACGCAGTATTTT.

This clone was found many times. The genes are TRBV5-1 and TRBJ2-7; 7 bases line up with TRBD1. Germline V gives CDR1 SGHRS, CDR2 YFSETQ. CDR3 length: 16 amino acids. V was clipped by 4 bases and J by 0 bases; unmatched bases: 10. CDR3 loop: CASSLSGTASSYEQYF. For the CDR3, the DNA is TGCGCCAGCAGCCTCTCCGGGACAGCGAGCTCCTACGAGCAGTACTTC.

Regarding this clone: The junction departs from the called germline gene at one end, perhaps through a read error. This sequence joins TRBV6-2 or TRBV6-3 and TRBJ1-5, with D unresolved. Germline CDR1 reads MNHEY; CDR2 reads SVGEGT. This CDR3 is built from 13 residues. CDR3 residues: CASRENSNQHQHF. DNA of the CDR3: TGTGCCAGCCGGGAGAATAGCAATCAGCACCAGCATTTT.

This clone was found many times. V gene TRBV20-1 combines with J gene TRBJ2-1; D could derive from TRBD1 or TRBD2 (6 bases each). The CDR3 length is 15 residues. Germline CDR1 DFQATT, CDR2 SNEGSKA (reference sequence). Trimming removed 2 bases from V and 5 bases from J, with 16 bases in between. CDR3 loop: CSARPGARYDNEQFF. The CDR3 DNA follows: TGCAGTGCTAGACCGGGGGCGAGGTACGACAATGAGCAGTTCTTC.

Written as DNA, the CDR3 is TGTGCCAGCAGTCCCAGGGAGCTCTACGAGCAGTACTTC. This sequence encodes CASSPRELYEQYF. This chain links TRBV11-2 with TRBJ2-7; D tentatively fits TRBD1 or TRBD2 (5 bases each). Per the germline V gene, CDR1 is SGHAT and CDR2 is FQNNGV. The CDR3 has 13 amino acids. V lost 6 bases, J lost 3 bases, and 12 bases lay in between.